A selection of T cell receptor beta chains follows, all from one sample in a study of T cell responses to AZD1222 COVID-19 vaccine. Produced via immunoSEQ multiplex PCR; TCRdb's table is partial and in-frame only. This sample yields some 120,000 clones, of which 70% to 90% are seen a single time; 3% to 4.5% belongs to the top ten. The sample consisted of peripheral blood, taken on day 0 of MenACWY control vaccination. Every receptor here comes from an adult in good health. The CDR3 runs from the conserved cysteine through the conserved F or W. A D gene is named only where the DNA matches it firmly. Clone size, where shown, is once, few, many, or a class for clones that have expanded.

v_gene: TRBV2; j_gene: TRBJ1-6; d_gene: .; abundance: .; CDR3aa: CASSIPGGGQGSPLHF; CDR3nt: TGTGCCAGCAGCATCCCCGGGGGGGGGCAGGGCTCACCCCTCCACTTT
v_gene: TRBV19; j_gene: TRBJ1-4; d_gene: .; abundance: .; CDR3aa: CATRQLPNEKLFF; CDR3nt: TGTGCTACCCGACAGCTACCTAATGAAAAACTGTTTTTT
v_gene: TRBV7-2; j_gene: TRBJ1-4; d_gene: .; abundance: .; CDR3aa: CASSKLRRTNEKLFF; CDR3nt: TGTGCCAGCAGCAAACTGAGGAGGACTAATGAAAAACTGTTTTTT
v_gene: TRBV18; j_gene: TRBJ2-7; d_gene: TRBD1; abundance: .; CDR3aa: CASSPLQGEQYF; CDR3nt: TGTGCCAGCTCACCCCTACAGGGGGAGCAGTACTTC
v_gene: TRBV28; j_gene: TRBJ1-5; d_gene: TRBD1; abundance: .; CDR3aa: CASSIDREAHQPQHF; CDR3nt: TGTGCCAGCAGCATTGACAGGGAGGCCCATCAGCCCCAGCATTTT
v_gene: TRBV28; j_gene: TRBJ1-5; d_gene: .; abundance: .; CDR3aa: CASFGRTKLPQHF; CDR3nt: TGTGCCAGCTTTGGACGGACAAAGTTGCCCCAGCATTTT
v_gene: TRBV28; j_gene: TRBJ2-1; d_gene: .; abundance: few; CDR3aa: CASSLVPGTYNEQFF; CDR3nt: TGTGCCAGCAGTTTAGTTCCAGGGACCTACAATGAGCAGTTCTTC
v_gene: TRBV6-2/TRBV6-3; j_gene: TRBJ1-1; d_gene: .; abundance: .; CDR3aa: CASSYSPAEEAFF; CDR3nt: TGTGCCAGCAGTTACTCCCCGGCAGAAGAAGCTTTCTTT
v_gene: TRBV10-3; j_gene: TRBJ1-3; d_gene: TRBD1; abundance: .; CDR3aa: CAIRPGQSGNTIYF; CDR3nt: TGTGCCATCAGGCCGGGACAGTCTGGAAACACCATATATTTT
v_gene: TRBV12-3/TRBV12-4; j_gene: TRBJ1-3; d_gene: TRBD1; abundance: once; CDR3aa: CASRQGAGNTIYF; CDR3nt: TGTGCCAGCAGACAGGGGGCTGGAAACACCATATATTTT
v_gene: TRBV2; j_gene: TRBJ1-2; d_gene: TRBD1; abundance: once; CDR3aa: CASSEMVTGTTYGYTF; CDR3nt: TGTGCCAGCAGTGAAATGGTGACAGGGACCACCTATGGCTACACCTTC
v_gene: TRBV7-9; j_gene: TRBJ1-5; d_gene: .; abundance: .; CDR3aa: CASSLGGNSNQPQHF; CDR3nt: TGTGCCAGCAGCCTCGGGGGGAATAGCAATCAGCCCCAGCATTTT
v_gene: TRBV11-3; j_gene: TRBJ2-6; d_gene: TRBD1; abundance: .; CDR3aa: CASSPGGARSGANVLTF; CDR3nt: TGTGCCAGCAGCCCAGGGGGCGCAAGGTCTGGGGCCAACGTCCTGACTTTC